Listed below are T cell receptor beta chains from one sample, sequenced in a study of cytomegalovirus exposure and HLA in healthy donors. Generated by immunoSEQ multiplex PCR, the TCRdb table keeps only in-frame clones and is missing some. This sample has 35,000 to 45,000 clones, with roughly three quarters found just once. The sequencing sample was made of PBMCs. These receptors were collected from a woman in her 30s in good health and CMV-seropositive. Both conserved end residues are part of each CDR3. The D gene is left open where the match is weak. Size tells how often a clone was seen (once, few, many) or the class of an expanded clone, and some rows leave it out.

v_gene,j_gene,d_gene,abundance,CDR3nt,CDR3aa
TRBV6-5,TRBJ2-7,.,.,TGTGCCAGCAGTCGGACAGCTAGTACCTACGAGCAGTACTTC,CASSRTASTYEQYF
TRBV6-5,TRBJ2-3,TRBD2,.,TGTGCCAGCAGTCAACTAGCGGGGGCCCGGGATACGCAGTATTTT,CASSQLAGARDTQYF
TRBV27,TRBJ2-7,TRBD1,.,TGTGCCAGCAGTTTATGGACGGGACAGCCCCTCTACGAGCAGTACTTC,CASSLWTGQPLYEQYF
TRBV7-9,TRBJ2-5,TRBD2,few,TGTGCCAGCACATCCCAGCGGGGGGGCGAGGAGACCCAGTACTTC,CASTSQRGGEETQYF
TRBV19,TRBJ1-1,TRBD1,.,TGTGCCAGTAGTATGTCTCCGGGACAGGAGACTGTGAACACTGAAGCTTTCTTT,CASSMSPGQETVNTEAFF
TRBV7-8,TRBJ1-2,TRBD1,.,TGTGCCAGCAGCCCGGGGGGGACAGGGTGTGGCTACACCTTC,CASSPGGTGCGYTF
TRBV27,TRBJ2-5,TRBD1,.,TGTGCCAGCAGTTTTTCTGGGGACAGCGGATCAACCCAGTACTTC,CASSFSGDSGSTQYF
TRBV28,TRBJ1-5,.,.,TGTGCCAGCAGCCTTCCCGGCAATCAGCCCCAGCATTTT,CASSLPGNQPQHF
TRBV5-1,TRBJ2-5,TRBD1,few,TGCGCCAGCAGGGAGGGACAGGCCCAAGAGACCCAGTACTTC,CASREGQAQETQYF
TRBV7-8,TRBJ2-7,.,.,TGTGCCAGCAGAGGGCGGGGGCCTGACTACGAGCAGTACTTC,CASRGRGPDYEQYF
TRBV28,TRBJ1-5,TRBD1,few,TGTGCCAGCGCCCAAGGAGCAACAGGGGGGGAAAATCAGCCCCAGCATTTT,CASAQGATGGENQPQHF
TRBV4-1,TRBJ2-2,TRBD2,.,TGCGCCAGCAGCCAAGTAGGCGCGGGAGGGCCGACCGGGGAGCTGTTTTTT,CASSQVGAGGPTGELFF
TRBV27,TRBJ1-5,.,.,TGTGCCAGCACCTCTACGGGGGGCTATAGCAATCAGCCCCAGCATTTT,CASTSTGGYSNQPQHF
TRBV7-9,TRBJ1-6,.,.,TGTGCCAGCAGCTTAGGGCCGTCTTCACCCCTCCACTTT,CASSLGPSSPLHF
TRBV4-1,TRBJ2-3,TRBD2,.,TGCGCCAGCAGCCAAGATAGAGCGGGGGGAACCCGGACAGATACGCAGTATTTT,CASSQDRAGGTRTDTQYF
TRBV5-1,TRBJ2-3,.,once,TGCGCCAGCAGCTTGCAAGACAGAGTTCAAGATACGCAGTATTTT,CASSLQDRVQDTQYF
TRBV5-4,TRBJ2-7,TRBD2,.,TGTGCCAGCAGCTTGGCAAGCGGGAGTCACGGCGAGCAGTACTTC,CASSLASGSHGEQYF
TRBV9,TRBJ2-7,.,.,TGTGCCAGCAGCGTCACCTTAACGGGCGAGCAGTACTTC,CASSVTLTGEQYF
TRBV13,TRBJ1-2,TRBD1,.,TGTGCCAGCAGCGCCAGGGGGCCCCTCTATGGCTACACCTTC,CASSARGPLYGYTF
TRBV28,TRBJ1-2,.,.,TGTGCCAGCAGTTACCGGCGAGGGAGCTATGGCTACACCTTC,CASSYRRGSYGYTF
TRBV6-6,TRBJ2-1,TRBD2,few,TGTGCCAGCAGGACTAGCGGGAGCAAGGATGAGCAGTTCTTC,CASRTSGSKDEQFF
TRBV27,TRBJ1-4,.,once,TGTGCCAGCAGTCCAGCGGGACTCCCAGGAAAACTGTTTTTT,CASSPAGLPGKLFF
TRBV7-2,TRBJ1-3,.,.,TGTGCCAGCAGCCTACCACCTGGAAACACCATATATTTT,CASSLPPGNTIYF
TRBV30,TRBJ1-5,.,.,TGTGCCTGGGAGGCGAATAGCAATCAGCCCCAGCATTTT,CAWEANSNQPQHF
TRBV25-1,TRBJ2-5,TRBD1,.,TGTGCCAGCAGTGATTACTCCGGGACAGGGGTGCGAGAGCAGTACTTC,CASSDYSGTGVREQYF
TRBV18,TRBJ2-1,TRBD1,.,TGTGCCAGCTCACCAGAGACAGGGGGTTACGGCTCCTACAATGAGCAGTTCTTC,CASSPETGGYGSYNEQFF
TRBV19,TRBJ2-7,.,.,TGTGCCAGTAGTATTATTCTCGGGTCGGATTCCTACGAGCAGTACTTC,CASSIILGSDSYEQYF
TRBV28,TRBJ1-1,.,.,TGTGCCAGCATTATGACACCAAACACTGAAGCTTTCTTT,CASIMTPNTEAFF
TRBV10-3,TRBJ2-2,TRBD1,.,TGTGCCATCAGGGGACAGGGGGACACCGGGGAGCTGTTTTTT,CAIRGQGDTGELFF
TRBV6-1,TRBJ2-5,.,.,TGTGCCAGCAGTGAAGTAGGCAGGGAGACCCAGTACTTC,CASSEVGRETQYF
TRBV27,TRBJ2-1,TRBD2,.,TGTGCCAGCAAAATAGCGGGAGCCTACAATGAGCAGTTCTTC,CASKIAGAYNEQFF
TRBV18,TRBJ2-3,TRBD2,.,TGTGCCAGCTCACCTTTAGCTAGCGGCAGCACAGATACGCAGTATTTT,CASSPLASGSTDTQYF
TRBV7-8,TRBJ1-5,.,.,TGTGCCAGCAGCGCCATTGGGGGCACAGGACTTAATCAGCCCCAGCATTTT,CASSAIGGTGLNQPQHF
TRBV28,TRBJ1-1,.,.,TGTGCCAGCAGTCCCGTGCGGATCGGAGCTTTCTTT,CASSPVRIGAFF
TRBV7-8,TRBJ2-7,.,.,TGTGCCAGCAGCTTGTCCACTAGCAACCGGGTGGAGCAGTACTTC,CASSLSTSNRVEQYF
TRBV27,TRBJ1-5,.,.,TGTGCCAGCAGTCTTGCGGGCATCAATCAGCCCCAGCATTTT,CASSLAGINQPQHF
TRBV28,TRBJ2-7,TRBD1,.,TGTGCCAGCAGCAGGGGACAGGGGAGGGACGAGCAGTACTTC,CASSRGQGRDEQYF
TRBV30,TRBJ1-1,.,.,TGTGCCTGGGCCCCCAGGGGACGAGGCACTGAAGCTTTCTTT,CAWAPRGRGTEAFF
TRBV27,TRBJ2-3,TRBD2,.,TGTGCCAGCAGTTGGGGACTAGCGGCAGATACGCAGTATTTT,CASSWGLAADTQYF
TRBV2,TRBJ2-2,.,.,TGTGCCAGCAGTGAGCCCCAGGGGGAGCTGTTTTTT,CASSEPQGELFF
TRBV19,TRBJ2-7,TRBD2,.,TGTGCCAGTAGGCCACTAGCGGGGGATTCCTACGAGCAGTACTTC,CASRPLAGDSYEQYF
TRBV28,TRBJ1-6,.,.,TGTGCCAGCAGACTAAACTCCTATAATTCACCCCTCCACTTT,CASRLNSYNSPLHF
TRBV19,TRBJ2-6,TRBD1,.,TGTGCCAGTAGTTCCCTACAGGGGCGTACCTTTTCTGGGGCCAACGTCCTGACTTTC,CASSSLQGRTFSGANVLTF
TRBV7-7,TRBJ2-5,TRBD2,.,TGTGCTAGCAGCTTAATGGGACTAGCAGAAGAGACCCAGTACTTC,CASSLMGLAEETQYF
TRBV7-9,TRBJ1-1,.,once,TGTTCCAGCAGCCCACAGCCCAGAAACACTGAAGCTTTCTTT,CSSSPQPRNTEAFF
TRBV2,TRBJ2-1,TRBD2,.,TGTGCCAGCAGGACTAGCGGGGGGGCGTTCTTC,CASRTSGGAFF
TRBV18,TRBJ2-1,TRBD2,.,TGTGCCAGCTCACCACTCTCCATAGCGGGAGGGTCTAGCTACAATGAGCAGTTCTTC,CASSPLSIAGGSSYNEQFF
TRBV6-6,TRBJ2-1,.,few,TGTGCCAGCGGAACTAGAAATGAGCAGTTCTTC,CASGTRNEQFF
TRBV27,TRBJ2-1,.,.,TGTGCCAGCAGTTTAGCGGGTAGCTCCTACAATGAGCAGTTCTTC,CASSLAGSSYNEQFF
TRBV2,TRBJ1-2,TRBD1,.,TGTGCCAGCAAACCGGGACAGGGCAGTGGCTACACCTTC,CASKPGQGSGYTF
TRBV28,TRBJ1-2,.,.,TGCGCCAGCAGTACCGGTCTCTATGGCTACACCTTC,CASSTGLYGYTF